The entry that follows covers one T cell receptor beta chain sequence. This CDR3 contains 16 residues. The V gene's germline CDR1 is MNHNY and CDR2 SVGAGI (reference sequence). Deletions cut 2 bases from V and 3 bases from J, with 13 bases between. This record comes from a study of shared clonotypes between healthy human individuals. Some clones are missing from TCRdb's copy, which holds only in-frame ones; the method was immunoSEQ multiplex PCR. The repertoire holds 950,000 to 1,100,000 clones, with 70% to 80% as singletons. The clonotype was recovered from a man between 18 and 35 years old in good health. Some clones in this sample may be carry-over from other donors' samples. The genes are TRBV6-6 and TRBJ1-4, with TRBD1 as a possible D gene (5 bases). Sequencing input: memory CD4+ T cells from PBMCs. Subset defined: CD45RA-negative fraction. The DNA of the CDR3 is TGTGCCAGCAGTTACGCAATGGGGGGTTCTAATGAAAAACTGTTTTTT. As protein: CASSYAMGGSNEKLFF.